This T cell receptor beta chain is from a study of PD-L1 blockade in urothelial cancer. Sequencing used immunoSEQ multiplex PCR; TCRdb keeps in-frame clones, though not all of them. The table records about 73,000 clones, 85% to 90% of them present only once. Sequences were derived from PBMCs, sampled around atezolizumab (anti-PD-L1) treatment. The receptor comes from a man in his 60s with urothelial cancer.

CDR3 loop: CAWSQGGQSLSFF. In nucleotides, the CDR3 is TGTGCCTGGAGCCAAGGGGGACAGTCCCTGTCTTTCTTT. The chain has TRBV30 and TRBJ1-1; the match to TRBD1 covers 7 bases. V lost 3 bases, J lost 12 bases, and 13 bases stayed unmatched. Germline CDR1 and CDR2: GTSNPN and SVGIG (reference sequence). The CDR3 runs to 13 residues.